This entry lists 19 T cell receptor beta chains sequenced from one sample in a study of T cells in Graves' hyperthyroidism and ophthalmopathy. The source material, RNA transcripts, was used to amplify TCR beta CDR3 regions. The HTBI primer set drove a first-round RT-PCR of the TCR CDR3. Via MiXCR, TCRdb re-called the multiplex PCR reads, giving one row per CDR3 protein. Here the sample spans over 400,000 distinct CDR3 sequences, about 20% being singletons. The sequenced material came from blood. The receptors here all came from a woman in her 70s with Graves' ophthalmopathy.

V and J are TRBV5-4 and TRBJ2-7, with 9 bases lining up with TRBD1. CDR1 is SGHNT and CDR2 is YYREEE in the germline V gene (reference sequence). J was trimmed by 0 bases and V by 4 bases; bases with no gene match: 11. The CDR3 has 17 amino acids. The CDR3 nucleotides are TGTGCCAGCAGCCGAAGGATGGGGACAGGGATCTCCTACGAGCAGTACTTC. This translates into CASSRRMGTGISYEQYF. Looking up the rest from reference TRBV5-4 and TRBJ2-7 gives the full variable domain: ETGVTQSPTHLIKTRGQQVTLRCSSQSGHNTVSWYQQALGQGPQFIFQYYREEENGRGNFPPRFSGLQFPNYSSELNVNALELDDSALYLCASSRRMGTGISYEQYFGPGTRLTVT.

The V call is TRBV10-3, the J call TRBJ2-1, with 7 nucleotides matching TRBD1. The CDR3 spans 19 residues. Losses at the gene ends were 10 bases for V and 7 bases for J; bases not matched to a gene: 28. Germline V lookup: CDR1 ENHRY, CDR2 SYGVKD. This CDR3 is CATRRQGLDGSTLVNEQFF. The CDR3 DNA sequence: TGTGCCACCAGGCGACAGGGCTTAGATGGGTCCACTTTGGTAAATGAGCAGTTCTTC.

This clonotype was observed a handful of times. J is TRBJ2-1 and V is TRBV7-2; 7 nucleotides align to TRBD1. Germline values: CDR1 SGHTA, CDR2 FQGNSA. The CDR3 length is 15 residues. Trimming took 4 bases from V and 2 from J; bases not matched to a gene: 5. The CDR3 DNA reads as TGTGCCAGCAGCTACGGGACAGAGGCCTACAATGAGCAGTTCTTC. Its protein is CASSYGTEAYNEQFF.

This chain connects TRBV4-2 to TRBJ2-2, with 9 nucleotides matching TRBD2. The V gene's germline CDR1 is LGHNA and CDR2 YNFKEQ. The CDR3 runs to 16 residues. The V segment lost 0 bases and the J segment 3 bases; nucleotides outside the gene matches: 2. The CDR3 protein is CASSQETSGYTGELFF. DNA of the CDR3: TGTGCCAGCAGCCAAGAGACTAGCGGTTACACCGGGGAGCTGTTTTTT.

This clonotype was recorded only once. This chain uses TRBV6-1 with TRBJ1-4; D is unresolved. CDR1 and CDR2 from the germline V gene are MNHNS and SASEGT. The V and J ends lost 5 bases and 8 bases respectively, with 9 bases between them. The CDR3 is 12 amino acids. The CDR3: CASSLRKEKLFF. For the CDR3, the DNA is TGTGCCAGCAGTCTCCGAAAGGAAAAACTGTTTTTT.

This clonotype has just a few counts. CDR3 nucleotides: TGCGCCAGCAGCTCAGCGGGGGATCCGGTAGATGAGCAGTTCTTC. Amino acid sequence: CASSSAGDPVDEQFF. The chain couples TRBV5-1 to TRBJ2-1, with TRBD2 matching 8 bases. The V segment lost 3 bases and the J segment 8 bases; nucleotides outside the gene matches: 10. Germline CDR1 and CDR2: SGHRS and YFSETQ. CDR3 length: 15 residues.

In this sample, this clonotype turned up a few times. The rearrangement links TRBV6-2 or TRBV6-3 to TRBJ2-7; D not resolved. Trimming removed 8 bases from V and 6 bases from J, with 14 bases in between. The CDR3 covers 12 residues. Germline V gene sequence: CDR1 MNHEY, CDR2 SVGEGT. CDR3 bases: TGTGCCAGCGAGATTACGCTAGGCGAGCAGTACTTC. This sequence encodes CASEITLGEQYF.

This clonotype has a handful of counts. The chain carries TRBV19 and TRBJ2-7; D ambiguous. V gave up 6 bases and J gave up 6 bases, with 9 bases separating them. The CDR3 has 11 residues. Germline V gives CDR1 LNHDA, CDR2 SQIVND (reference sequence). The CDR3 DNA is TGTGCCAGTAGCAATCGGTTCGAGCAGTACTTC. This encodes CASSNRFEQYF.

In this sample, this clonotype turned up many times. The CDR3 is CASSLSTGGSYGYTF. In DNA form, the CDR3 reads TGTGCCAGCAGCTTATCGACAGGGGGCAGCTATGGCTACACCTTC. V is TRBV11-2 and J is TRBJ1-2; 10 bases are a match to TRBD1. The CDR3 is 15 residues long. J lost 4 bases, V lost 2 bases, and 4 bases had no gene match. From germline, CDR1 is SGHAT and CDR2 FQNNGV.

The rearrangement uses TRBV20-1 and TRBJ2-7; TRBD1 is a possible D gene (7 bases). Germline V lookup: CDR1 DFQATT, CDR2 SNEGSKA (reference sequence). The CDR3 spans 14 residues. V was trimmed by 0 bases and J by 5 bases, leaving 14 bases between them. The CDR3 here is CSARDQGGVNEQYF. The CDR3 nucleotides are TGCAGTGCTAGAGACCAGGGGGGCGTAAACGAGCAGTACTTC.

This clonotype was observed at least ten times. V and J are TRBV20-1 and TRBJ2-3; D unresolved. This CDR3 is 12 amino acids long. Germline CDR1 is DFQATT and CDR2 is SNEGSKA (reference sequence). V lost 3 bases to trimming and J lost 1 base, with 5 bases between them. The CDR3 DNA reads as TGCAGTGCTAGGCCGGGCACAGATACGCAGTATTTT. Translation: CSARPGTDTQYF.

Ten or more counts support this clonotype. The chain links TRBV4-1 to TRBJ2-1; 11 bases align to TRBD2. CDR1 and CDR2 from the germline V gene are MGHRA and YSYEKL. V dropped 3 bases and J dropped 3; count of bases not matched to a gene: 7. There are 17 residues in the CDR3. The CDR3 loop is CASSQGLAASNYNEQFF. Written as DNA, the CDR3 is TGCGCCAGCAGCCAGGGACTAGCGGCTTCCAACTACAATGAGCAGTTCTTC.

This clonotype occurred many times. CDR3 coding DNA: TGTGCCTGGAGTAAAGGGCTCGGAGAGACCCAGTACTTC. Its translation: CAWSKGLGETQYF. This sequence joins TRBV30 and TRBJ2-5; D gene unclear. The V and J ends lost 2 bases and 4 bases respectively, with 11 bases between them. CDR3 size: 13 residues. The germline gives CDR1 GTSNPN, CDR2 SVGIG (reference sequence).

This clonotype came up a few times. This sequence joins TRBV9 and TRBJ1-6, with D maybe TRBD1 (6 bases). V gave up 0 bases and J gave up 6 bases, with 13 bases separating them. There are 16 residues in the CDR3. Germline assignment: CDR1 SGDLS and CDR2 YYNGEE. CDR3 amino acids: CASSVDRVRGNSPLHF. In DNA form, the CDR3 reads TGTGCCAGCAGCGTAGACAGGGTTCGCGGTAATTCACCCCTCCACTTT.

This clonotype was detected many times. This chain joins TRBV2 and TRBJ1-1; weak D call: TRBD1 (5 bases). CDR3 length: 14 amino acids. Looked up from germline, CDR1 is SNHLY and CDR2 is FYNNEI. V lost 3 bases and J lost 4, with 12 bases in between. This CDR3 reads CASSELGRGTEAFF. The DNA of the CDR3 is TGTGCCAGCAGTGAGTTGGGACGGGGCACTGAAGCTTTCTTT.

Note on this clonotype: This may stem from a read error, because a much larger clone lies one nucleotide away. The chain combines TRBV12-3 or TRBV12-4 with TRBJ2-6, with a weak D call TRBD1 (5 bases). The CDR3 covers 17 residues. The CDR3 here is CASSLDIFRPGANALTF. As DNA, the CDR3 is TGTGCCAGCAGTTTGGACATCTTTCGCCCTGGGGCCAACGCCCTGACTTTC.

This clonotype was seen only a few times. The CDR3 region has the DNA TGTGCCAGCAGTTTGCTTCCTTCAACTAATGAAAAACTGTTTTTT. It specifies CASSLLPSTNEKLFF. The chain employs TRBV27 and TRBJ1-4, with D uncertain. Germline V gene sequence: CDR1 MNHEY, CDR2 SMNVEV (reference sequence). V gave up 3 bases and J gave up 0 bases, with 8 bases separating them. There are 15 residues in the CDR3.

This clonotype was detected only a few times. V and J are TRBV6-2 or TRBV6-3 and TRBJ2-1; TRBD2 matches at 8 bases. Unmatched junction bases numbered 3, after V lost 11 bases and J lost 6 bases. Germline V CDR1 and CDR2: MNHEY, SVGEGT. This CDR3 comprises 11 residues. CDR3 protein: CAAGGRNEQFF. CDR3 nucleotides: TGTGCCGCGGGAGGTCGCAATGAGCAGTTCTTC.

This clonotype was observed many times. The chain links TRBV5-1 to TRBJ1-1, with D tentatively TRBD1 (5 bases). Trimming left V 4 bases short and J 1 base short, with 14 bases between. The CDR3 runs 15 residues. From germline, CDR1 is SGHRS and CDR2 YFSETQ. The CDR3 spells CASSALQGGNTEAFF. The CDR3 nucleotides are TGCGCCAGCAGCGCCCTCCAGGGCGGGAACACTGAAGCTTTCTTT. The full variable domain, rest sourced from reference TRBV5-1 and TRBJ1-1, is KAGVTQTPRYLIKTRGQQVTLSCSPISGHRSVSWYQQTPGQGLQFLFEYFSETQRNKGNFPGRFSGRQFSNSRSEMNVSTLELGDSALYLCASSALQGGNTEAFFGQGTRLTVV.